This T cell receptor (beta chain) derives from a study of blood T cell repertoires in COVID-19. As for the study in general: The United States, Italy and Spain provided the acute and convalescent COVID-19 samples. T cells, B-cell-depleted T cells, or PBMCs supplied cDNA or gDNA.

The CDR3 is made up of 16 amino acids. Trimming removed 0 bases from V and 0 bases from J, with 11 bases in between. CDR1 LGHDT and CDR2 YNNKEL come from the germline V gene (reference sequence). Original analysis: Counts of nucleated cells, estimated from reference gene primer amplification, were obtained. The method was immunoSEQ multiplex PCR; TCRdb's version includes in-frame clones alone and lacks a portion of them. D and trimming come from the DNA, and the V and J calls and clone size come from that table. The repertoire includes about 72,000 clones, 85% to 90% of them detected once, and approximately 35% sits in the top ten.

The V gene is TRBV3-1 (or the pseudogene TRBV3-2), the J gene TRBJ1-2; D is possibly TRBD1 (5 bases). The sample taken for sequencing was peripheral blood. The clonotype was recovered from an elderly woman with active or convalescent COVID-19. In DNA form, the CDR3 reads TGTGCCAGCAGCCAAGATAGGAGGGGCCCTAACTATGGCTACACCTTC. This encodes CASSQDRRGPNYGYTF.